This TCR beta chain was recovered during a study of T cell responses to AZD1222 COVID-19 vaccine. Overall study results and limits: A rise in Spike-specific TCR breadth and depth followed two AZD1222 doses. Of the AZD1222 recipients, only 5 or 6 were seropositive at baseline.

Notes on this clone: Its cognate antigen is unknown.

The study pooled second doses at about 4 or about 12 weeks. Assay: immunoSEQ multiplex PCR; the TCRdb copy retains only in-frame clones and omits some. The table records about 150,000 clones, around 91% of them present only once. Trimming removed 6 bases from V and 0 bases from J, with 11 bases in between. The germline V gene encodes CDR1 ENHRY and CDR2 SYGVKD. CDR3 length: 14 residues. The sequence derives from an adult who received the AZD1222 COVID-19 vaccine. This rearrangement joins TRBV10-3 to TRBJ1-2; no clear D gene. The source material was peripheral blood, sampled 28 days after the second AZD1222 dose. CDR3 DNA: TGTGCCATCAGCCAGCTCGCCTCTAACTATGGCTACACCTTC. Its protein is CAISQLASNYGYTF.